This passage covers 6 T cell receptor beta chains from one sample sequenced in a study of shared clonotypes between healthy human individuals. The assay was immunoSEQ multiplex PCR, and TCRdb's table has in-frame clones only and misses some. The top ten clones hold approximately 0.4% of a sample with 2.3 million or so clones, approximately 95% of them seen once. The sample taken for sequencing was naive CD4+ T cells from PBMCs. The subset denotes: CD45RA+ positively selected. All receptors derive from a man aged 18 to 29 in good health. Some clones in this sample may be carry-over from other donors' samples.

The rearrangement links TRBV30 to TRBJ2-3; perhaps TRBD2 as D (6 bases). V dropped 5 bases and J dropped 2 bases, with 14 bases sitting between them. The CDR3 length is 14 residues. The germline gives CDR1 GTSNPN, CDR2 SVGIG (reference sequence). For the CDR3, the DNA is TGTGCCTGGGGGGACTCCTATTTCACAGATACGCAGTATTTT. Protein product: CAWGDSYFTDTQYF. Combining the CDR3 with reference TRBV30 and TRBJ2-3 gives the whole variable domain SQTIHQWPATLVQPVGSPLSLECTVEGTSNPNLYWYRQAAGRGLQLLFYSVGIGQISSEVPQNLSASRPQDRQFILSSKKLLLSDSGFYLCAWGDSYFTDTQYFGPGTRLTVL.

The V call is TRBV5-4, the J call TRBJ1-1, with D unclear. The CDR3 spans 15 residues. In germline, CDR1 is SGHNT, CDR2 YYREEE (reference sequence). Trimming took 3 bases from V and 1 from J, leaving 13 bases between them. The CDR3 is CASSSRSSGNTEAFF. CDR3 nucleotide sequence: TGTGCCAGCAGCTCCCGATCTAGCGGGAACACTGAAGCTTTCTTT.

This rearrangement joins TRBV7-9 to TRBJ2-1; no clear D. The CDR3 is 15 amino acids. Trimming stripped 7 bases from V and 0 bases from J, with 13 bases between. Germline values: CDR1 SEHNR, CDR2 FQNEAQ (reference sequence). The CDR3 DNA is TGTGCCAGCATCCTATTAGCTAGCTCCTACAATGAGCAGTTCTTC. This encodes CASILLASSYNEQFF.

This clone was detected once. CDR3 residues: CASGDGTGYGYTF. The CDR3 DNA sequence: TGTGCTAGTGGGGACGGGACAGGCTATGGCTACACCTTC. J is TRBJ1-2 and V is TRBV12-5; TRBD1 matches at 8 bases. V lost 6 bases to trimming and J lost 4 bases; unmatched junction nucleotides: 4. The CDR3 consists of 13 residues. Germline CDR1 LGHNT, CDR2 FRNRAP.

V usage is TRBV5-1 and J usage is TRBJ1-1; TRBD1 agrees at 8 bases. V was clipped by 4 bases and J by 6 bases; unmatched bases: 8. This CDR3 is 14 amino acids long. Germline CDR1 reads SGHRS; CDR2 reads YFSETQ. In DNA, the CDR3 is TGCGCCAGCAGCCGAGACAGGGGAGTCTCTGAAGCTTTCTTT. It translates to CASSRDRGVSEAFF.

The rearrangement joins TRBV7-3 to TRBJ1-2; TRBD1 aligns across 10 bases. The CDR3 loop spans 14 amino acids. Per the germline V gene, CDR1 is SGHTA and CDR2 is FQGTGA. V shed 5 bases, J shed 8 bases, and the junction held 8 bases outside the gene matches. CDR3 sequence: CASSRDRGGAGYTF. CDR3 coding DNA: TGTGCCAGCAGCCGGGACAGGGGAGGTGCGGGCTACACCTTC. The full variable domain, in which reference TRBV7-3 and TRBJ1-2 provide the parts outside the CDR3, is GAGVSQTPSNKVTEKGKYVELRCDPISGHTALYWYRQSLGQGPEFLIYFQGTGAADDSGLPNDRFFAVRPEGSVSTLKIQRTERGDSAVYLCASSRDRGGAGYTFGSGTRLTVV.